The rows below give T cell receptor beta chains drawn from one sample of a study of preoperative IRX-2 immunotherapy in early breast cancer. Generated by immunoSEQ multiplex PCR, the TCRdb table keeps only in-frame clones and is missing some. Among some 7,200 clones listed, 80% were seen once. The sequences come from tumor tissue, collected after IRX-2 immunotherapy. All receptors derive from a human donor with breast cancer. Each CDR3 is given without its conserved first and last residue. The order of the fields is J gene, V gene, CDR3 protein.

TRBJ1-3,TRBV11-3,ASSLPTGAGNTIY
TRBJ1-5,TRBV6-8,ASSRTGRNQPQH
TRBJ2-5,TRBV12-5,ASGLPQVEGRGETQY
TRBJ2-2,TRBV6-8,ASSYTGATGELF
TRBJ2-1,TRBV18,ASSDTGTGPNNEQF
TRBJ1-4,TRBV15,ATSRKTGAGEKLF
TRBJ2-2,TRBV7-7,ASRPPRLTGGNTGELF
TRBJ1-2,TRBV11-3,ASNLELGGYGYT
TRBJ2-5,TRBV6-8,ASSSRRDQETQY
TRBJ1-4,TRBV6-8,ATAREPSAEKLF
TRBJ1-1,TRBV18,ASSPPTAPNEAF
TRBJ2-7,TRBV7-6,ASSLHTGPYEQY
TRBJ1-2,TRBV14,ASSQDRGNYGYT
TRBJ2-4,TRBV5-1,ASSPDSVIAKNIQY
TRBJ1-1,TRBV25-1,ASSEQGKGNTEAF
TRBJ1-1,TRBV28,ASKGAHTEAF
TRBJ1-2,TRBV28,ASSLSSLYGYT
TRBJ1-1,TRBV6-8,ASSYSTGTVKAF
TRBJ1-2,TRBV6-8,ASRENRGPGYT
TRBJ1-5,TRBV6-8,ASSPDRLQPQH
TRBJ2-1,TRBV14,ASSQNKFAKSKTSSYNEQF
TRBJ2-7,TRBV1,ASSQTSSLPYEQY
TRBJ1-1,TRBV11-3,ASSPTQADPASGTEAF
TRBJ1-1,TRBV6-8,ASSYSAGRTEAF
TRBJ1-5,TRBV23-1,ASSQVTGGLGLQPQH
TRBJ1-5,TRBV6-8,ASSYPGVSQPQH
TRBJ2-3,TRBV11-3,ASSLEMSTDTQY
TRBJ2-7,TRBV11-3,ASSPGTSGGFEQY
TRBJ2-2,TRBV29-1,SAKHGTNTGELF
TRBJ1-4,TRBV15,ASSPGQVNEKLF
TRBJ2-5,TRBV29-1,SVGGQGFQETQY
TRBJ2-7,TRBV19,ASSFTGGWDEQY
TRBJ1-1,TRBV19,ASSIWGAGNTEAF
TRBJ2-1,TRBV7-4,ASSSTSGDFPYNEQF
TRBJ1-1,TRBV6-8,AITLTGGTEAF
TRBJ1-5,TRBV5-1,ASSPEGTGNQPQH
TRBJ1-6,TRBV6-8,ASSYSTDGLPGPLH
TRBJ2-1,TRBV5-1,ASSPVGGLSYNEQF
TRBJ1-4,TRBV6-8,ASSKRPGYGQKLF
TRBJ2-1,TRBV30,AWSVMAPSSYNEQF
TRBJ2-2,TRBV18,ASSRWTGTNTGELF
TRBJ1-3,TRBV30,ACDRVFSGNTIY
TRBJ1-5,TRBV19,ASVSRGYSNQPQH
TRBJ2-7,TRBV18,ASSPPDRRDYEQY
TRBJ1-1,TRBV1,ASSQDLQGPMNTEAF
TRBJ2-5,TRBV6-1,ASSEGQGGETQY
TRBJ1-4,TRBV11-3,ASSPGGAQDEKLF
TRBJ1-5,TRBV23-1,ASSQDLAQPQH
TRBJ1-1,TRBV5-1,ASSLVSTGQGESGAF
TRBJ2-7,TRBV6-8,ASSYSPGEIYEQY
TRBJ2-6,TRBV11-3,ASSQYSGANVLT
TRBJ1-6,TRBV28,ASSFLQVFYNSPLH
TRBJ1-2,TRBV19,ASSIRNSGYGYT
TRBJ2-7,TRBV29-1,SVRGGQGYYEQY
TRBJ1-3,TRBV1,ASSQDRRGNTIY
TRBJ2-2,TRBV7-7,ASSKLVDTGELF
TRBJ1-2,TRBV7-6,ASSLRASSKHYGYT